The clone carrying this T cell receptor (beta chain) was seen at least ten times. Its antigen is unidentified. These data come from a study of CD8 T cells in ankylosing spondylitis. Study results and limitations: A TCR beta motif of under ten highly homologous variants appeared characteristic of ankylosing spondylitis blood.

Quantitative 5'-RACE with molecular barcodes generated TCR beta libraries. From the 5' RACE reads, TCRdb called clonotypes with MiXCR, one entry per CDR3 protein. The sample lists over 700,000 distinct CDR3 sequences; under 20% were seen once. V shed 6 bases, J shed 8 bases, and the junction held 7 bases outside the gene matches. This CDR3 contains 13 residues. The receptor's source is a male donor with ankylosing spondylitis. V usage is TRBV12-3 or TRBV12-4 and J usage is TRBJ2-4, with TRBD1 identical over 7 bases. Sequenced input: blood, either unsorted or a sorted T cell fraction (not recorded which). Here the CDR3 reads CASSQDRDDIQYF. The CDR3 nucleotides are TGTGCCAGCAGCCAAGACAGGGATGACATTCAGTACTTC.